This paragraph reports one TCR beta chain. Its antigen is as yet unknown. TCRdb independently ran MiXCR on the reads; one entry per CDR3 protein. The repertoire holds 150,000 to 200,000 distinct CDR3 sequences, with roughly a sixth as singletons. This sample is drawn from a study of T cell repertoires in cytomegalovirus infection. Across the study: Public TCR beta signatures indicated both CMV infection and matching HLA type. Study-wide results and limits: CMV-specific HLA-C-restricted TCR beta clonotypes dominated the ex vivo response.

Germline CDR1 reads SGHAT; CDR2 reads FQNNGV. CDR3 size: 14 residues. The V end lost 0 bases, the J end lost 0 bases, and 6 bases lay between the germline ends. The origin of this receptor is a human donor in good health (CMV status not recorded). Some clones in this sample may be carry-over from other donors' samples. The chain couples TRBV11-2 to TRBJ2-7; D is undetermined. The sample was CD8+ T cells from PBMCs. The CDR3 DNA reads TGTGCCAGCAGCTTAGACAGATTCTCCTACGAGCAGTACTTC. Its translation is CASSLDRFSYEQYF.